This T cell receptor beta chain comes out of a study of T-cell reconstitution after alpha-beta-depleted transplantation in children. Germline V gene data show CDR1 as SGHDT and CDR2 as YYEEEE. The CDR3 length is 15 residues. Trimming shortened V by 4 bases and J by 4 bases, and 17 bases separated the two germline ends. Unique molecular identifiers tagged the TCRbeta library. A single record per CDR3 protein comes from TCRdb applying MiXCR to the PCR reads. The profile shows more than 550,000 distinct CDR3 sequences, under 12% of them singletons. This clonotype was counted at least ten times. This TCR derives from a human donor who donated a stem cell graft to a child with acute myeloid leukemia. This material consisted of PBMCs from the stem cell graft donor, taken from the stem cell graft. This chain joins TRBV5-6 and TRBJ1-1, with D possibly TRBD1 on 5 matching bases. The CDR3, as DNA: TGTGCCAGCAGCCGGCCTAGGACCCAGGGCACTGAAGCTTTCTTT. Protein sequence: CASSRPRTQGTEAFF.